The present T cell receptor (beta chain) was sequenced within a study of shared clonotypes between healthy human individuals. The overall study: CD8 memory received one plate per donor, CD8 naive two, CD4 memory three and CD4 naive three.

CD45RO-negative, CCR7-selected cells formed the naive CD8 fraction, which excluded terminally differentiated effector memory CD45RA+ cells. This CDR3 comprises 15 residues. V was cut by 2 bases and J by 4 bases, with 15 bases left in between. Germline-derived CDR1 and CDR2 are MNHEY and SMNVEV (reference sequence). The assay used deep level. Investigators spread the genomic DNA of each subset evenly over several immunoSEQ plates. Clones were read by immunoSEQ multiplex PCR, and TCRdb kept only the in-frame ones, dropping some. The sample has under 850,000 clones; 80% to 95% are singletons. This TCR came from a man aged 25-45 years in good health. The sample taken for sequencing was naive CD8+ T cells sorted from blood. This sequence joins TRBV27 and TRBJ2-7; D may be TRBD2 (5 bases). CDR3 protein: CASSLRGSPGYEQYF. In DNA, the CDR3 is TGTGCCAGCAGTTTACGAGGATCTCCGGGGTACGAGCAGTACTTC.